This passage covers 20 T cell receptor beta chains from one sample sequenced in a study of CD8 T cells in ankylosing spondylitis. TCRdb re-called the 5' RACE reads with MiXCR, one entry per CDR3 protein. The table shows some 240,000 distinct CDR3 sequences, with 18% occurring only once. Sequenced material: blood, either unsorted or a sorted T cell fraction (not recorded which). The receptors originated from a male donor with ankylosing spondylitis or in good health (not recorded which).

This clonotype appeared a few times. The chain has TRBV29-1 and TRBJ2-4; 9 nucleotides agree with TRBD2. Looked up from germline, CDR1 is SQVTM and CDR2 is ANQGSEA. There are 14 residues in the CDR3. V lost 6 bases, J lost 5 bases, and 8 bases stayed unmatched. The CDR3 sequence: CSVPLAGVENIQYF. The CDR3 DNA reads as TGCAGCGTCCCTTTAGCGGGAGTGGAAAACATTCAGTACTTC.

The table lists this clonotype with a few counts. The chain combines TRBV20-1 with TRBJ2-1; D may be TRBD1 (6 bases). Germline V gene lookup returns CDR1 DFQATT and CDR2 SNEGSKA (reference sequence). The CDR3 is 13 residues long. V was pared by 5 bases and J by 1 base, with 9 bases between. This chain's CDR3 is CSAVGTSYNEQFF. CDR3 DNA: TGCAGTGCTGTCGGGACATCCTACAATGAGCAGTTCTTC.

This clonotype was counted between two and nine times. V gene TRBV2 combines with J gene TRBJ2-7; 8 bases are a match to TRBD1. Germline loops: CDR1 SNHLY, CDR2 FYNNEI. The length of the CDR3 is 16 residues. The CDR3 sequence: CATTGQGWLASYEQYF. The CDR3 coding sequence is TGTGCTACAACAGGACAGGGTTGGCTAGCCTCCTACGAGCAGTACTTC. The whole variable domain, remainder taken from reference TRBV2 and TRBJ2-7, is EPEVTQTPSHQVTQMGQEVILRCVPISNHLYFYWYRQILGQKVEFLVSFYNNEISEKSEIFDDQFSVERPDGSNFTLKIRSTKLEDSAMYFCATTGQGWLASYEQYFGPGTRLTVT.

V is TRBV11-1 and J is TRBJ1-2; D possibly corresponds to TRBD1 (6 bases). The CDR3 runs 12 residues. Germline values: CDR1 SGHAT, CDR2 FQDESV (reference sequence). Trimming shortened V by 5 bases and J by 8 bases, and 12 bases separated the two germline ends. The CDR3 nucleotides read TGTGCCAGCAGCATAACAGGGAGCGGCTACACCTTC. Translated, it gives CASSITGSGYTF.

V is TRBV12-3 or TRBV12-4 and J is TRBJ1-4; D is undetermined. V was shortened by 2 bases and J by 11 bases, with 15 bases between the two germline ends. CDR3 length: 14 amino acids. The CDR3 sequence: CASSLTTGQTKLFF. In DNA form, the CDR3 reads TGTGCCAGCAGTTTAACTACGGGCCAGACGAAACTGTTTTTT.

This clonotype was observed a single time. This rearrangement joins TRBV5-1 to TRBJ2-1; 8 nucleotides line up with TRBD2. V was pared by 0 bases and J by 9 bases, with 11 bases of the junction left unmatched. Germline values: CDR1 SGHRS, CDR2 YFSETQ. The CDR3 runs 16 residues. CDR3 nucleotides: TGCGCCAGCAGCTTGGCCCCGGGGGGGACTATGGGTGAGCAGTTCTTC. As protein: CASSLAPGGTMGEQFF.

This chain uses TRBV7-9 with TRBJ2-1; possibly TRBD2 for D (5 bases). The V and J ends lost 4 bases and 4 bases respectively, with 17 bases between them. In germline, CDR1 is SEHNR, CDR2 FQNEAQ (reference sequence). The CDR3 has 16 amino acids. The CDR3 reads CASSSGGLEIYNEQFF. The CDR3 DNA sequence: TGTGCCAGCAGCTCCGGCGGACTGGAAATATACAATGAGCAGTTCTTC.

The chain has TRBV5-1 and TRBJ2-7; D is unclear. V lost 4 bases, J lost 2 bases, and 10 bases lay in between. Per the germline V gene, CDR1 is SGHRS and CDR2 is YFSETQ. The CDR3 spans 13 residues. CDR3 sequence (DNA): TGCGCCAGCAGCCTAACGCAAACCTACGAGCAGTACTTC. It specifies CASSLTQTYEQYF.

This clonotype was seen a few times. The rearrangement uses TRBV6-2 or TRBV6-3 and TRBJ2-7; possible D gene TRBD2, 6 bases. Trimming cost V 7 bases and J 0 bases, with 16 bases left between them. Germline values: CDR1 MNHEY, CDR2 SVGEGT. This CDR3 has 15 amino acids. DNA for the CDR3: TGTGCCAGCACCCAAAGTGGGGGGAGCTCCTACGAGCAGTACTTC. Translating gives CASTQSGGSSYEQYF.

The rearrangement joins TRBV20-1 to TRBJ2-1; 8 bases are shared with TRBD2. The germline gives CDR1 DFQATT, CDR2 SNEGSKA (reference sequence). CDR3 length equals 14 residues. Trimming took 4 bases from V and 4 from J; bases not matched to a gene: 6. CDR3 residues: CSAIGTSRYNEQFF. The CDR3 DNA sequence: TGCAGTGCTATCGGGACTAGTCGGTACAATGAGCAGTTCTTC.

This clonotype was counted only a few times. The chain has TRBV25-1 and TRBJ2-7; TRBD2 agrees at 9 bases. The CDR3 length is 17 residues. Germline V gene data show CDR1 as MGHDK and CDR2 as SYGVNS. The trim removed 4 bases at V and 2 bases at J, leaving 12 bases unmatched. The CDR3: CASSVDSGRSSPYEQYF. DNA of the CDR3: TGTGCCAGCAGTGTGGATAGCGGGAGATCAAGTCCCTACGAGCAGTACTTC.

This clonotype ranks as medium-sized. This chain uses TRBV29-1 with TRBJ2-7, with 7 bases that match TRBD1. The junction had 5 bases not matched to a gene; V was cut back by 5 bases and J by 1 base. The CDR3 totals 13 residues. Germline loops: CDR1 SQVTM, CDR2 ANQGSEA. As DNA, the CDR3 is TGCAGCGTTCGGGACAGAGCATCCTACGAGCAGTACTTC. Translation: CSVRDRASYEQYF.

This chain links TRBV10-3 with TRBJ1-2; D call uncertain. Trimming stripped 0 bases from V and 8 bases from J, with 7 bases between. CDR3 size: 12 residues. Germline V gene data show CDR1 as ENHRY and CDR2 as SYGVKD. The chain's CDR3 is CAISESREGYTF. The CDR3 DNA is TGTGCCATCAGTGAGTCGCGGGAAGGCTACACCTTC.

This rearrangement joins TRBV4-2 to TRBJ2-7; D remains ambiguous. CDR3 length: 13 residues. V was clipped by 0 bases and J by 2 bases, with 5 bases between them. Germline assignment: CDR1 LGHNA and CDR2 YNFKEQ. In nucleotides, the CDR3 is TGTGCCAGCAGCCAAGATCATGCCTACGAGCAGTACTTC. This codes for CASSQDHAYEQYF.

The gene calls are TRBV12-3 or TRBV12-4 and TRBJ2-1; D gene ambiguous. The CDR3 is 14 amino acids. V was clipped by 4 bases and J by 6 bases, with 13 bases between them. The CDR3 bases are TGTGCCAGCAGTTCGCCCCGCAGCTCCAATGAGCAGTTCTTC. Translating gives CASSSPRSSNEQFF.

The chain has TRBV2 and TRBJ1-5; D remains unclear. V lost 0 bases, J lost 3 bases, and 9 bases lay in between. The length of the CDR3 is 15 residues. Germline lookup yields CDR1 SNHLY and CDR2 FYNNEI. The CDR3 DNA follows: TGTGCCAGCAGTGAAGCGCACCGGTACAATCAGCCCCAGCATTTT. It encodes CASSEAHRYNQPQHF.

The CDR3, as DNA: TGTGCCAGCAGTGATCGAGGGAACTATCAGCCCCAGCATTTT. It codes for CASSDRGNYQPQHF. The chain employs TRBV2 and TRBJ1-5, with D unresolved. This CDR3 is 14 amino acids long. Germline CDR1 SNHLY, CDR2 FYNNEI. The germline V and J ends were trimmed by 3 bases and 5 bases, with 11 bases remaining between them.

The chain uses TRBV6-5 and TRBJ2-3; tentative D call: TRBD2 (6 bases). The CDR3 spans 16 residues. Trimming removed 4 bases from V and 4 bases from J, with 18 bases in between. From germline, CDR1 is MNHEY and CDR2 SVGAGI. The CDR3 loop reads CASSSDPSRGADTQYF. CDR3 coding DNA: TGTGCCAGCAGTTCCGACCCTTCGCGGGGCGCAGATACGCAGTATTTT.

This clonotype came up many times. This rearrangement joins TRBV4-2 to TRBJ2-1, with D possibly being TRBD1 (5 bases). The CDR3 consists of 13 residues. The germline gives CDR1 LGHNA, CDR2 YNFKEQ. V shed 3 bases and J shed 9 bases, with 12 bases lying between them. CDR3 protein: CASSHPQGGEQFF. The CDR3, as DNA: TGTGCCAGCAGCCACCCGCAGGGTGGTGAGCAGTTCTTC.

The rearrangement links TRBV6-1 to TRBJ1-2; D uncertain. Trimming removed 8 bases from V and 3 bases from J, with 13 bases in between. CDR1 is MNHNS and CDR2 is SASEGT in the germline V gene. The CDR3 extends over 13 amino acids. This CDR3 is CASSQELDYGYTF. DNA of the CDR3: TGTGCCAGCTCTCAGGAACTCGACTATGGCTACACCTTC.